This T cell receptor (beta chain) comes out of a study of blood T cell repertoires in COVID-19. Turning to the study itself: Sources were T cells, B-cell-depleted T cells, or PBMCs; the material itself was cDNA or gDNA.

TCRdb's copy holds only in-frame clones and misses some; the assay was immunoSEQ multiplex PCR. The sample has around 280,000 clones; roughly 89% are singletons. The sample holds one count of this clone. This clonotype originated in a woman aged 18-30 years with acute COVID-19. The material sequenced was PBMCs or T cells enriched from blood (not recorded which).

CDR3 sequence (DNA): TGTGCCAGTAAACCTAGCGGGAGGGCGGGGGCCCAGTACTTC. Its translation: CASKPSGRAGAQYF. V and J are TRBV19 and TRBJ2-5, with TRBD2 matching over 12 bases. The CDR3 loop spans 14 amino acids. V shed 7 bases and J 9 bases; nucleotides not matched to a gene: 9. Germline V gene sequence: CDR1 LNHDA, CDR2 SQIVND (reference sequence).